This TCR beta chain was profiled in a study of CD4 T cells in relation to SARS-CoV-2 and coronaviruses. Study-wide results and limits: This crossreactivity analysis covered spike protein alone, no other viral proteins.

CDR1 and CDR2 from the germline V gene are SGHTS and YDEGEE. The CDR3 consists of 15 residues. V was clipped by 4 bases and J by 0 bases, with 13 bases between them. Unexposed donor CD4+ T cells date from about 2010-2018, before the COVID-19 pandemic. Concerning this clone itself: Its antigen remains unidentified.

Sequencing used immunoSEQ multiplex PCR; TCRdb keeps in-frame clones, though not all of them. The repertoire holds some 68,000 clones, with approximately 93% as singletons. Sequenced sample: naive CD4+ T cells from PBMCs. Subset here: naive CD4+ T cells isolated by negative enrichment. The V gene is TRBV5-8, the J gene TRBJ1-1; D gene ambiguous. The receptor's source is a human donor in good health. CDR3 DNA: TGTGCCAGCAGCCTCAAGGGCGCCATGAACACTGAAGCTTTCTTT. The encoded protein is CASSLKGAMNTEAFF.